The source of this T cell receptor (beta chain) is a study of blood T cell repertoires in COVID-19. Study summary: Whether acute or convalescent, the COVID-19 samples came from the United States, Italy and Spain. Sources were T cells, B-cell-depleted T cells, or PBMCs; the material itself was cDNA or gDNA.

This CDR3 comprises 15 residues. The germline gives CDR1 MNHEY, CDR2 SMNVEV (reference sequence). The junction had 6 bases not matched to a gene; V was cut back by 4 bases and J by 1 base. Authors' analysis steps: Scientists estimated how many nucleated cells there were by amplifying reference gene primers. Libraries were prepared by immunoSEQ multiplex PCR; TCRdb keeps only in-frame clonotypes and omits some of them. V and J calls plus clone size are reproduced from that table; the DNA served to infer D and trimming. This sample has around 130,000 clones, with about four fifths found just once. The source is a man in his sixties with active or convalescent COVID-19. This rearrangement joins TRBV27 to TRBJ2-5; 7 nucleotides agree with TRBD1. What was sequenced was peripheral blood. DNA for the CDR3: TGTGCCAGCAGTTCCCGGACAGGAACCCAAGAGACCCAGTACTTC. It yields the protein CASSSRTGTQETQYF.